The 23 T cell receptor beta chains listed next were all sequenced from one sample in a study of cytomegalovirus exposure and HLA in healthy donors. PCR primers comprised 60 Vbeta and 13 Jbeta primers. TCRdb keeps only in-frame clones here, not all; method: immunoSEQ multiplex PCR. This table holds 240,000 or so clones, around 81% found once. Material: PBMCs. The receptors come from a woman aged 60 to 75 in good health and CMV-seropositive.

The chain joins TRBV27 to TRBJ2-1; 9 bases are a match to TRBD1. The CDR3 contains 15 residues. CDR1 is MNHEY, CDR2 SMNVEV, per germline (reference sequence). After removal of 8 bases from V and 5 bases from J, the junction contained 10 bases not matched to a gene. CDR3 in amino acids: CASCLAGTGNNEQFF. The CDR3 DNA sequence: TGTGCCAGCTGCCTTGCAGGGACAGGGAACAATGAGCAGTTCTTC.

J is TRBJ2-7 and V is TRBV2; 12 bases align to TRBD2. The junction had 7 bases not matched to a gene; V was cut back by 5 bases and J by 5 bases. CDR1 and CDR2 (germline): SNHLY, FYNNEI. This CDR3 contains 15 residues. CDR3 in amino acids: CASSQTSGSRNEQYF. For the CDR3, the DNA is TGTGCCAGCAGTCAGACTAGCGGGAGTCGTAACGAGCAGTACTTC.

This clone turned up a few times. The chain combines TRBV7-3 with TRBJ2-3, with a possible D match to TRBD2 (6 bases). Looked up from germline, CDR1 is SGHTA and CDR2 is FQGTGA. V gave up 5 bases and J gave up 3 bases, with 18 bases separating them. The length of the CDR3 is 16 residues. In DNA form, the CDR3 reads TGTGCCAGCAGCCCCAATGGGGGGTTAGGGACAGATACGCAGTATTTT. This encodes CASSPNGGLGTDTQYF. Full variable domain (outside the CDR3, taken from reference TRBV7-3 and TRBJ2-3): GAGVSQTPSNKVTEKGKYVELRCDPISGHTALYWYRQSLGQGPEFLIYFQGTGAADDSGLPNDRFFAVRPEGSVSTLKIQRTERGDSAVYLCASSPNGGLGTDTQYFGPGTRLTVL.

This rearrangement joins TRBV19 to TRBJ2-2; 7 bases match TRBD2. CDR1 LNHDA and CDR2 SQIVND come from the germline V gene (reference sequence). The CDR3 has 15 amino acids. Trimming at V came to 5 bases and at J to 2 bases, leaving 5 bases not matched to a gene. CDR3 sequence reads: CASSVLATNTGELFF. CDR3 sequence (DNA): TGTGCCAGTAGTGTACTAGCGACAAACACCGGGGAGCTGTTTTTT.

In this sample, this clone turned up once. This chain uses TRBV28 with TRBJ2-7; D is possibly TRBD1 (5 bases). V was clipped by 2 bases and J by 4 bases, with 15 bases between them. Per germline, CDR1 MDHEN and CDR2 SYDVKM. The CDR3 has 15 amino acids. CDR3 in DNA: TGTGCCAGCAGTTTACAGTCGGTAGGGGCGTACGAGCAGTACTTC. Translation gives CASSLQSVGAYEQYF.

The chain couples TRBV4-1 to TRBJ2-1; 8 bases are a match to TRBD2. CDR1 is MGHRA and CDR2 is YSYEKL in the germline V gene. The CDR3 runs to 16 residues. The junction had 12 bases not matched to a gene; V was cut back by 4 bases and J by 7 bases. The CDR3 DNA reads TGCGCCAGCAGCCTAGCCAGCGGGAGCTATGTAAATGAGCAGTTCTTC. The encoded protein is CASSLASGSYVNEQFF.

The chain is built from TRBV2 and TRBJ2-5; D is undetermined. V lost 8 bases, J lost 5 bases, and 6 bases lay in between. The CDR3 consists of 10 residues. CDR1 and CDR2 (germline): SNHLY, FYNNEI. The CDR3 coding sequence is TGTGCCAGCCTACTTGAGACCCAGTACTTC. Translation gives CASLLETQYF.

The chain combines TRBV5-6 with TRBJ1-1, with 7 bases identical to TRBD1. Per germline, CDR1 SGHDT and CDR2 YYEEEE. This CDR3 has 14 amino acids. The V gene end was trimmed by 4 bases and the J gene end by 5 bases; junction bases not matched to a gene: 8. The CDR3 region is CASSVTGMGTEAFF. The DNA for the CDR3 is TGTGCCAGCAGCGTGACAGGGATGGGGACTGAAGCTTTCTTT.

This sequence joins TRBV28 and TRBJ1-4; D unclear. V was pared by 6 bases and J by 6 bases, with 11 bases between. Germline V gene data show CDR1 as MDHEN and CDR2 as SYDVKM. This CDR3 is built from 13 residues. The CDR3 DNA is TGTGCCAGCAGAAGGAGTAAATATGAAAAACTGTTTTTT. This codes for CASRRSKYEKLFF.

The rearrangement links TRBV7-3 to TRBJ2-1, with D possibly being TRBD1 (5 bases). Trimming cost V 4 bases and J 5 bases, with 9 bases left between them. Per germline, CDR1 SGHTA and CDR2 FQGTGA. The CDR3 contains 13 residues. CDR3 loop: CASSSTADNEQFF. CDR3 bases: TGTGCCAGCAGCTCGACAGCAGACAATGAGCAGTTCTTC.

The rearrangement uses TRBV28 and TRBJ2-1, with 7 bases identical to TRBD2. The CDR3 length is 15 residues. The germline V gene has CDR1 MDHEN and CDR2 SYDVKM. V gave up 6 bases and J gave up 8 bases; unmatched junction bases: 13. In DNA form, the CDR3 reads TGTGCCAGCAGCGTCCCGGGACTAAATCGACATGAGCAGTTCTTC. Its protein product is CASSVPGLNRHEQFF.

The chain recombines TRBV7-9 with TRBJ1-4; perhaps TRBD1 as D (6 bases). From germline, CDR1 is SEHNR and CDR2 FQNEAQ (reference sequence). V gave up 5 bases and J gave up 6 bases, with 13 bases separating them. The CDR3 length is 14 residues. The CDR3 here is CASSRAGGDEKLFF. The CDR3 bases are TGTGCCAGCAGCCGGGCGGGGGGCGATGAAAAACTGTTTTTT.

V is TRBV4-1 and J is TRBJ2-2; 9 bases are shared with TRBD2. The germline V gene has CDR1 MGHRA and CDR2 YSYEKL. J was trimmed by 4 bases and V by 2 bases; bases with no gene match: 11. CDR3 size: 18 residues. This CDR3 reads CASSQRLAGKFGTGELFF. DNA of the CDR3: TGCGCCAGCAGCCAACGGCTAGCGGGAAAATTTGGCACCGGGGAGCTGTTTTTT.

The chain links TRBV9 to TRBJ2-1; no reliable D call. Germline V gene sequence: CDR1 SGDLS, CDR2 YYNGEE. With 4 bases removed from V and 6 bases from J, the gap between germline ends came to 8 bases. The CDR3 spans 12 residues. CDR3 nucleotide sequence: TGTGCCAGCAGCTCCGGTCCCAATGAGCAGTTCTTC. As protein: CASSSGPNEQFF.

The genes are TRBV6-1 and TRBJ1-2; TRBD1 agrees at 12 bases. Trimming cost V 3 bases and J 10 bases; bases outside gene matches: 3. Germline CDR1 MNHNS, CDR2 SASEGT. The CDR3 extends over 13 amino acids. In DNA, the CDR3 is TGTGCCAGCAGTGAGGGGACAGGGGGCGCCTACACCTTC. It codes for CASSEGTGGAYTF.

V is TRBV5-1 and J is TRBJ2-3; D perhaps matches TRBD1 (6 bases). Germline V gene sequence: CDR1 SGHRS, CDR2 YFSETQ. This CDR3 has 13 amino acids. Trimming left V 5 bases short and J 3 bases short, with 10 bases between. For the CDR3, the DNA is TGCGCCAGCAGGAAGGGGGAGACAGATACGCAGTATTTT. Protein product: CASRKGETDTQYF.

The chain has TRBV5-1 and TRBJ1-2; a weak D match, TRBD1 (5 bases). This CDR3 contains 15 residues. CDR1 is SGHRS and CDR2 is YFSETQ in the germline V gene. Deletions cut 1 base from V and 7 bases from J, with 17 bases between. CDR3 protein: CASSLFQEKRGGYTF. The CDR3 bases are TGCGCCAGCAGCTTGTTTCAGGAAAAAAGGGGTGGCTACACCTTC.

As regards this clone: One junction end does not reproduce the germline sequence, and a read error may be involved. This chain connects TRBV7-9 to TRBJ1-2, with D unclear. Germline lookup yields CDR1 SEHNR and CDR2 FQNEAQ (reference sequence). This CDR3 is 12 amino acids long. The CDR3 DNA reads TGTTCCAGCAGCCGAGGGAGAGATGGCTACACCTTC. It codes for CSSSRGRDGYTF.

This clone was picked up a small number of times. This likely reflects a read error, since a far larger clone is one base away. Distinct nucleotide sequences in the sample also encode this CDR3. The chain uses TRBV7-3 and TRBJ2-2, with 12 bases fitting TRBD2. CDR3 length: 18 amino acids. The V and J ends lost 5 bases and 4 bases, in that order; junction bases with no gene match: 11. Germline V CDR1 and CDR2: SGHTA, FQGTGA. In DNA, the CDR3 is TGTGCCAGCAGCCAAGGACTAGCGGGACCAGTAAGCACCGGGGAGCTGTTTTTT. Translated: CASSQGLAGPVSTGELFF.

The V gene is TRBV18, the J gene TRBJ1-2; D uncertain. CDR3 length: 14 residues. Germline CDR1 reads KGHSH; CDR2 reads LQKENI. The V gene lost 3 bases and the J gene lost 7 bases, with 15 bases spanning the gap. CDR3 region: CASSPPRRSGGYTF. CDR3 DNA sequence: TGTGCCAGCTCACCCCCGCGTAGATCTGGTGGCTACACCTTC.

The rearrangement uses TRBV5-1 and TRBJ2-7, with 7 nucleotides matching TRBD1. V was clipped by 4 bases and J by 4 bases; unmatched bases: 8. Germline CDR1 reads SGHRS; CDR2 reads YFSETQ. This CDR3 is built from 14 residues. The CDR3 DNA reads TGCGCCAGCAGCCGACAGGGTTCCCCTTACGAGCAGTACTTC. Protein sequence: CASSRQGSPYEQYF.

This rearrangement joins TRBV10-3 to TRBJ1-2; D is uncertain. Trimming removed 3 bases from V and 8 bases from J, with 10 bases in between. CDR1 and CDR2 from the germline V gene are ENHRY and SYGVKD. This CDR3 is 12 amino acids long. DNA for the CDR3: TGTGCCATCAGTGATAGGGAGAGGGGCTACACCTTC. Protein: CAISDRERGYTF.

The chain employs TRBV7-9 and TRBJ2-7; 8 bases match TRBD1. The CDR3 contains 15 residues. V lost 4 bases, J lost 3 bases, and 8 bases stayed unmatched. Germline-derived CDR1 and CDR2 are SEHNR and FQNEAQ (reference sequence). CDR3 loop: CASSSMTGVVYEQYF. The DNA of the CDR3 is TGTGCCAGCAGCTCGATGACAGGGGTAGTCTACGAGCAGTACTTC.